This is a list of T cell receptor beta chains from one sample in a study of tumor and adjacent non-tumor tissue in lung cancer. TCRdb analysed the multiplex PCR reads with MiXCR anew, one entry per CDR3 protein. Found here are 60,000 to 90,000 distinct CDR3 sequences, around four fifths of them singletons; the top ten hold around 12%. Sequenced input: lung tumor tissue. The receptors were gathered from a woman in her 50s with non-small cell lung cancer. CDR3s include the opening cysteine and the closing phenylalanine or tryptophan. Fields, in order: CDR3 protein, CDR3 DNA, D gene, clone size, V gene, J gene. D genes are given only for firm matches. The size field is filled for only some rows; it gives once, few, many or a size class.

cdr3_aa: CASSSRTSGNELFF
cdr3_nt: TGTGCCAGCAGTAGCCGGACTAGCGGCAATGAGCTGTTCTTC
d_call: TRBD2
clone_size: NA
v_call: TRBV12-3/TRBV12-4
j_call: TRBJ2-1

cdr3_aa: CASSFGSNQPQYF
cdr3_nt: TGTGCCAGCAGTTTCGGGAGCAATCAGCCCCAGTATTTC
d_call: NA
clone_size: NA
v_call: TRBV11-2
j_call: TRBJ1-5

cdr3_aa: CASSYGTGGSYEQYF
cdr3_nt: TGTGCCAGCAGTTACGGGACAGGGGGCTCCTACGAGCAGTACTTC
d_call: TRBD1
clone_size: many
v_call: TRBV6-6
j_call: TRBJ2-7

cdr3_aa: CASSLRGLTTNEKLFF
cdr3_nt: TGTGCCAGCAGCTTGAGGGGTTTAACAACTAATGAAAAACTGTTTTTT
d_call: NA
clone_size: many
v_call: TRBV7-8
j_call: TRBJ1-4

cdr3_aa: CASSKNSNTGELFF
cdr3_nt: TGTGCCAGCAGCAAGAATTCGAATACCGGGGAGCTGTTTTTT
d_call: NA
clone_size: NA
v_call: TRBV7-9
j_call: TRBJ2-2

cdr3_aa: CASRSGLYNEQSF
cdr3_nt: TGTGCTAGCAGGTCAGGACTGTACAATGAGCAGTCCTTC
d_call: NA
clone_size: NA
v_call: TRBV11-2
j_call: TRBJ2-1

cdr3_aa: CASCLVVAGIYGYTF
cdr3_nt: TGTGCCAGTTGCTTAGTAGTTGCAGGAATCTATGGCTACACCTTC
d_call: NA
clone_size: NA
v_call: TRBV7-2
j_call: TRBJ1-2

cdr3_aa: CSVGQRDQPQHF
cdr3_nt: TGCAGCGTGGGGCAGAGAGATCAACCGCAGCATTTT
d_call: NA
clone_size: NA
v_call: TRBV29-1
j_call: TRBJ1-5

cdr3_aa: CASTRRTGDGTQYF
cdr3_nt: TGTGCCAGCACTCGAAGGACAGGGGATGGTACGCAGTATTTT
d_call: TRBD1
clone_size: NA
v_call: TRBV12-3/TRBV12-4
j_call: TRBJ2-3

cdr3_aa: CAISESGRGRDYNKQFF
cdr3_nt: TGTGCCATCAGTGAGTCGGGCAGGGGCCGGGATTACAATAAGCAGTTCTTT
d_call: NA
clone_size: NA
v_call: TRBV10-3
j_call: TRBJ2-1

cdr3_aa: CTARGAGKIGELFF
cdr3_nt: TGCACCGCTAGAGGAGCGGGGAAGATCGGGGAGCTGTTTTTT
d_call: TRBD2
clone_size: once
v_call: TRBV4-1
j_call: TRBJ2-2

cdr3_aa: CSARGSKDTQYF
cdr3_nt: TGCAGTGCCAGAGGAAGCAAAGATACGCAGTATTTT
d_call: NA
clone_size: NA
v_call: TRBV29-1
j_call: TRBJ2-3

cdr3_aa: CTSGFGSADNEQFF
cdr3_nt: TGTACCAGCGGCTTCGGCAGTGCCGACAATGAGCAATTCTTC
d_call: NA
clone_size: NA
v_call: TRBV11-2
j_call: TRBJ2-1

cdr3_aa: CAWSVPRGILHEQYF
cdr3_nt: TGTGCCTGGAGTGTTCCCAGGGGCATCTTGCACGAGCAATACTTC
d_call: NA
clone_size: NA
v_call: TRBV30
j_call: TRBJ2-7

cdr3_aa: CVSILREKLFF
cdr3_nt: TGTGTCAGCATTTTAAGAGAAAAACTGTTTTTT
d_call: NA
clone_size: NA
v_call: TRBV12-3/TRBV12-4
j_call: TRBJ1-4

cdr3_aa: CASRDRGVNYEQYF
cdr3_nt: TGTGCCAGCAGGGACAGGGGGGTGAACTACGAACAGTACTTC
d_call: TRBD1
clone_size: NA
v_call: TRBV6-6
j_call: TRBJ2-7

cdr3_aa: CANGFLDRGIEAFF
cdr3_nt: TGTGCCAACGGCTTCCTTGACAGAGGGATTGAAGCTTTCTTT
d_call: NA
clone_size: NA
v_call: TRBV11-2
j_call: TRBJ1-1

cdr3_aa: CASSLRGPNQPQHF
cdr3_nt: TGTGCCAGCAGTTTAAGGGGTCCAAATCAGCCCCAGCATTTT
d_call: NA
clone_size: many
v_call: TRBV12-3/TRBV12-4
j_call: TRBJ1-5

cdr3_aa: CASRVSEADNSPLHF
cdr3_nt: TGCGCCAGCAGGGTTTCCGAGGCAGATAATTCACCCCTCCACTTT
d_call: NA
clone_size: NA
v_call: TRBV5-1
j_call: TRBJ1-6

cdr3_aa: CSVVGGSWGGNERFF
cdr3_nt: TGCAGCGTTGTGGGCGGGAGTTGGGGGGGCAATGAGCGGTTTTTC
d_call: NA
clone_size: NA
v_call: TRBV29-1
j_call: TRBJ2-1

cdr3_aa: CATKDCGSGNIIYF
cdr3_nt: TGTGCCACCAAGGACTGTGGCTCTGGAAACATCATATATTTT
d_call: NA
clone_size: NA
v_call: TRBV10-3
j_call: TRBJ1-3

cdr3_aa: CDSSTTGTRVELGQSF
cdr3_nt: TGTGACAGCAGTACCACTGGGACTAGGGTTGAACTTGGGCAGTCCTTC
d_call: TRBD2
clone_size: NA
v_call: TRBV28
j_call: TRBJ2-1

cdr3_aa: CAGGLTDTAYEQYF
cdr3_nt: TGTGCCGGCGGCCTGACGGATACTGCCTACGAGCAGTACTTC
d_call: NA
clone_size: NA
v_call: TRBV11-2
j_call: TRBJ2-7

cdr3_aa: CASSSRAEDIQYF
cdr3_nt: TGTGCCAGCAGCAGCAGGGCTGAGGACATTCAGTACTTC
d_call: NA
clone_size: NA
v_call: TRBV7-2
j_call: TRBJ2-4

cdr3_aa: CAISEDGTGSYEQYF
cdr3_nt: TGTGCCATCAGTGAAGATGGGACAGGCTCATACGAGCAGTACTTC
d_call: TRBD1
clone_size: NA
v_call: TRBV6-1
j_call: TRBJ2-7

cdr3_aa: CASSPMPLAAQETQYF
cdr3_nt: TGCGCCAGCAGCCCAATGCCTCTAGCGGCCCAAGAGACCCAGTACTTC
d_call: TRBD2
clone_size: many
v_call: TRBV5-1
j_call: TRBJ2-5

cdr3_aa: CTSTSGGPIDTQYF
cdr3_nt: TGTACAAGCACCTCGGGAGGGCCGATAGATACGCAGTATTTT
d_call: TRBD2
clone_size: NA
v_call: TRBV6-6
j_call: TRBJ2-3

cdr3_aa: CASSQEGAGQPQHF
cdr3_nt: TGCGCCAGTAGCCAAGAAGGGGCTGGGCAGCCCCAGCATTTT
d_call: NA
clone_size: NA
v_call: TRBV4-1
j_call: TRBJ1-5

cdr3_aa: CASNDLGAISYEQYF
cdr3_nt: TGTGCCAGCAATGACTTGGGGGCGATCTCCTACGAGCAGTACTTC
d_call: NA
clone_size: NA
v_call: TRBV25-1
j_call: TRBJ2-7

cdr3_aa: CASSQESRYEQYF
cdr3_nt: TGTGCCAGCAGCCAAGAGTCCAGGTATGAGCAGTACTTC
d_call: NA
clone_size: NA
v_call: TRBV4-1
j_call: TRBJ2-7

cdr3_aa: CASSSQEYNQPQHF
cdr3_nt: TGTGCCAGCAGTTCGCAGGAGTACAATCAGCCCCAGCATTTT
d_call: NA
clone_size: NA
v_call: TRBV7-9
j_call: TRBJ1-5

cdr3_aa: CASTPLVGVEATQYF
cdr3_nt: TGTGCCAGCACGCCACTAGTGGGAGTAGAAGCGACCCAGTACTTC
d_call: NA
clone_size: NA
v_call: TRBV6-2/TRBV6-3
j_call: TRBJ2-5

cdr3_aa: CACSYGTSYNEQCF
cdr3_nt: TGTGCCTGCAGTTACGGGACTAGTTACAATGAGCAGTGCTTC
d_call: TRBD2
clone_size: NA
v_call: TRBV6-2/TRBV6-3
j_call: TRBJ2-1

cdr3_aa: CASSFTSTGAATILSSTDTQYF
cdr3_nt: TGTGCCAGCAGTTTTACATCAACGGGAGCGGCCACGATACTGTCTAGCACAGATACGCAGTATTTT
d_call: NA
clone_size: many
v_call: TRBV28
j_call: TRBJ2-3

cdr3_aa: CASRQQGEQYF
cdr3_nt: TGTGCCAGCAGGCAGCAGGGCGAGCAGTATTTC
d_call: NA
clone_size: NA
v_call: TRBV6-5
j_call: TRBJ2-7

cdr3_aa: CGSYNRDYGYTF
cdr3_nt: TGTGGCAGTTATAACAGGGACTATGGCTACACCTTC
d_call: NA
clone_size: NA
v_call: TRBV6-6
j_call: TRBJ1-2

cdr3_aa: CASSSKFGGTDTQYF
cdr3_nt: TGTGCCAGCAGCTCAAAATTCGGAGGGACAGATACGCAGTATTTT
d_call: NA
clone_size: many
v_call: TRBV5-4
j_call: TRBJ2-3

cdr3_aa: CSVRGQGKETLYF
cdr3_nt: TGCAGTGTCAGGGGACAGGGGAAAGAGACCCTGTACTTC
d_call: TRBD1
clone_size: NA
v_call: TRBV20-1
j_call: TRBJ2-5

cdr3_aa: CSASPSSGSNTGELFF
cdr3_nt: TGCAGTGCTAGCCCATCGAGCGGGAGTAACACCGGGGAGCTGTTTTTT
d_call: TRBD2
clone_size: NA
v_call: TRBV20-1
j_call: TRBJ2-2

cdr3_aa: CSGRVWKGDYYNSPLHF
cdr3_nt: TGCAGTGGTAGAGTTTGGAAGGGGGACTACTATAATTCACCCCTCCACTTT
d_call: NA
clone_size: NA
v_call: TRBV20-1
j_call: TRBJ1-6

cdr3_aa: CTSSLGGRATGELFF
cdr3_nt: TGTACCAGCAGCTTGGGCGGGAGGGCCACCGGTGAGCTGTTTTTT
d_call: TRBD2
clone_size: NA
v_call: TRBV11-2
j_call: TRBJ2-2

cdr3_aa: CASSQDLTSDQPQHF
cdr3_nt: TGCGCCAGCAGTCAAGACCTCACTAGCGATCAGCCCCAGCATTTT
d_call: NA
clone_size: NA
v_call: TRBV4-2
j_call: TRBJ1-5

cdr3_aa: CASSLGSEGLLHF
cdr3_nt: TGTGCCAGCAGCTTAGGGAGTGAGGGACTCCTCCACTTT
d_call: NA
clone_size: NA
v_call: TRBV11-2
j_call: TRBJ1-6

cdr3_aa: CSVRTGAITGAGTDTQYF
cdr3_nt: TGCAGCGTCAGGACAGGGGCGATAACTGGAGCGGGCACGGATACGCAGTATTTT
d_call: TRBD1
clone_size: NA
v_call: TRBV29-1
j_call: TRBJ2-3

cdr3_aa: CASSLNWADTQYF
cdr3_nt: TGTGCCAGCAGCTTAAATTGGGCAGATACGCAATATTTT
d_call: NA
clone_size: NA
v_call: TRBV11-2
j_call: TRBJ2-3

cdr3_aa: CSLGTSGSDTQYF
cdr3_nt: TGCAGCCTGGGGACTAGCGGGTCGGATACGCAGTATTTT
d_call: TRBD2
clone_size: few
v_call: TRBV20-1
j_call: TRBJ2-3

cdr3_aa: CSVEGERHGFTF
cdr3_nt: TGCAGCGTTGAGGGGGAGAGGCATGGCTTCACCTTC
d_call: NA
clone_size: NA
v_call: TRBV29-1
j_call: TRBJ1-2

cdr3_aa: CVSNSSRQGTQETQYF
cdr3_nt: TGTGTCAGCAATTCCTCTCGACAGGGCACCCAAGAGACCCAGTACTTC
d_call: TRBD1
clone_size: NA
v_call: TRBV12-3/TRBV12-4
j_call: TRBJ2-5